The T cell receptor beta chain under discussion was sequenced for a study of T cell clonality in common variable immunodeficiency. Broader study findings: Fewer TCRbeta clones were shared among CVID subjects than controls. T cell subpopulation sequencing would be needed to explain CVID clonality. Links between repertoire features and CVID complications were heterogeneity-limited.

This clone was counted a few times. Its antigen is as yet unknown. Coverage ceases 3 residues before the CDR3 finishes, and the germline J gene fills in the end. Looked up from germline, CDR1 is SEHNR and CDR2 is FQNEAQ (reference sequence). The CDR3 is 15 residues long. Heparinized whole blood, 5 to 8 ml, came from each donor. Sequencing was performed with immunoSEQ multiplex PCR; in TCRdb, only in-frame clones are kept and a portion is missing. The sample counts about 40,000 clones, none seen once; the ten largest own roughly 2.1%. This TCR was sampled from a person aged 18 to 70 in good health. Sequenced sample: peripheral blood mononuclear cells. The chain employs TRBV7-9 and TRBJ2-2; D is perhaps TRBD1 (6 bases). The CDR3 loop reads CASSLGGGVNEKLFF. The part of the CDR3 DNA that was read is TGTGCCAGCAGCTTAGGAGGGGGAGTCAATGAAAAG.